The TCR beta chain under discussion was sequenced for a study of T cell responses to AZD1222 COVID-19 vaccine (dated by TCRdb to 2020 to 2022). Study-wide context: AZD1222 recipients whose second dose came at about 4 weeks and those whose second dose came at about 12 weeks were combined into one group, since spike-specific TCR depth and breadth did not differ between the two schedules. TCR sequencing covered fewer than 250 trial participants: nearly 210 given two doses of AZD1222 and 26 given two doses of MenACWY control vaccine. Trial participants were enrolled by age into 18-55, 56-69 and 70-plus year subgroups, with around 140, 26 and 57 TCR-sequenced participants respectively.

The CDR3 regions of human TCRbeta chains were analyzed by immunosequencing. In the paper's pipeline: TCRs in the repertoires were compared against a reference library of SARS-CoV-2-specific TCRs that had been generated with the MIRA antigen-specificity platform. Breadth was defined as the fraction of unique TCRs that were SARS-CoV-2-associated. Depth was defined as the fraction of total T cells that were SARS-CoV-2-associated. Using the MIRA data, each spike-specific TCR was mapped to the spike region that the TCR reacts to and placed in a CD4 or CD8 class. Log10-transformed breadth and depth values were compared by one-way ANOVA with Sidak's multiple comparisons tests. This immuneACCESS table, as held by TCRdb, lists in-frame sequences with V and J called but not all clones. Of the missing ones, under half trace to an unresolved V gene in checked studies; the others have no known cause. From that table come the V and J calls and clone size; the DNA was used to work out D and trimming. The sample data list over 60,000 clones, and more than 75% of these were observed just once. 24% of the sample goes to the ten largest clones.

Reading the label with the study, this specimen's time point is: baseline before first vaccination. Samples from vaccinated people were obtained from the UK trials COV001 and COV002, which included a single-blind randomized controlled phase 2/3 trial of AZD1222 (ChAdOx1 nCoV-19) in healthy adults. Trial participant PBMC samples were collected at day 0 and day 28 after the second dose for TCRbeta chain sequencing. Results the study describes overall, beyond this receptor: Only five to seven AZD1222 recipients were SARS-CoV-2 seropositive at baseline, limiting conclusions about previously exposed vaccinees. Vaccine-associated CD4 TCRs spanned the whole spike protein, with dominant responses in regions 160-218 and 743-854. After two AZD1222 doses, spike-specific TCR breadth and depth were significantly higher than at day 0 and than in MenACWY recipients. No day 14 peak-response samples were available, so repertoires were characterized only after the peak T cell response. Participants were mostly white British, with more females than males. The authors suggested clonal diversity may have been underestimated. Nearly half of unique spike-specific TCRs reportedly recognized epitopes outside regions mutated in the B.1.351 and B.1.1.7 variants. In the small 56-69-year group, the increase in depth fell short of significance, most likely because of low power.

The count of this clone is one. Its specific antigen is unknown. Per-base quality was not reported, and no clone a single base away is much larger than it. Including cysteine and phenylalanine, the CDR3 has 13 amino acids. The only DNA kept is the CDR3, 39 bases in frame from the first base. CDR1 SGHTA and CDR2 FQGTGA were looked up in the germline V gene. V loses 5 bases of germline sequence and J loses 8 bases, and the interval between the two ends is 13 bases. This TCR derives from an adult in good health. In this chain, TRBV7-3 is recombined with TRBJ2-1; confidence is insufficient to name the D gene. This sample comprised peripheral blood, obtained on day 0 of AZD1222 vaccination. The DNA is as follows: TGTGCCAGCAGCCCACCCCTTGGGGATGAGCAGTTCTTC. The resulting protein is CASSPPLGDEQFF.